The sequence of this T cell receptor (beta chain) was determined in a study of OX40 agonist ivuxolimab in advanced cancers. Overall study: The study treated patients with ivuxolimab, an agonistic anti-OX40 (CD134) antibody. Previous treatment with anti-PD-1, anti-PD-L1 or anti-CTLA-4 therapy was allowed; about 40% had received some.

The protocol was immunoSEQ multiplex PCR, while the TCRdb copy is restricted to in-frame clones and leaves out a portion. The sample carries roughly 50,000 clones, approximately 88% recorded once. Findings and limits, study-wide: It was not determined which antigens were specifically recognized by the peripheral T cells that had undergone clonal expansion.

Germline loops: CDR1 ENHRY, CDR2 SYGVKD. Trimming cost V 1 base and J 2 bases; bases outside gene matches: 6. The CDR3 has 16 residues. As to this clone: Antigen specificity is unknown.

The chain employs TRBV10-3 and TRBJ2-7; TRBD2 aligns across 9 bases. The clonotype was recovered from an adult with an advanced solid tumor such as melanoma, head and neck, liver or kidney cancer. The material was CD4+ or CD8+ T cells sorted from blood, obtained in a trial of the OX40 agonist ivuxolimab. The DNA for the CDR3 is TGTGCCATCAGTGAGTGGGTAAGCGGGAGGCCCTACGAGCAGTACTTC. Protein product: CAISEWVSGRPYEQYF.